The clone carrying this TCR beta chain showed up just a few times. This entry comes from a study of blood T cells in healthy people across ages. Germline CDR1 SNHLY, CDR2 FYNNEI. Trimming took 5 bases from V and 0 from J, leaving 15 bases between them. This CDR3 is built from 16 residues. With a J-beta primer mix and a sample-barcoded 5' primer, a second PCR ran 7 to 11 cycles. A 12-random-nucleotide template-switch adaptor tagged each cDNA molecule. TCRdb processed the 5' RACE reads anew with MiXCR; each CDR3 protein has one entry. Among around 1.5 million distinct CDR3 sequences, 35% to 45% were seen once, and the ten largest hold less than 8%.

The receptor's source is a young woman in good health. The sample taken for sequencing was blood. This chain links TRBV2 with TRBJ2-3; D might be TRBD1 or TRBD2, each matching 5 bases. The chain's CDR3 is CASSTKGPESTDTQYF. The DNA of the CDR3 is TGTGCCAGCAGTACTAAGGGACCGGAAAGCACAGATACGCAGTATTTT.